The source of this T cell receptor (beta chain) is a study of blood T cell repertoires in COVID-19. This clone was seen only a few times. Enrolled during active infection, Seattle patients were then followed longitudinally. This CDR3 has 19 residues. V shed 1 base and J shed 4 bases, with 23 bases lying between them. Germline lookup yields CDR1 ENHRY and CDR2 SYGVKD. Sequencing was performed with immunoSEQ multiplex PCR; in TCRdb, only in-frame clones are kept and a portion is missing. The sample includes about 300,000 clones, around 85% of them seen just once. The chain has TRBV10-3 and TRBJ1-3; TRBD1 might be the D (6 bases). The receptor was derived from a human donor with COVID-19, enrolled during active disease. The donor label of this sample is uncertain. Sequencing used peripheral blood. For the CDR3, the DNA is TGTGCCATCAGTGAGTTGACAGGCCCCTGGAGTCCGACCGGAAACACCATATATTTT. This sequence encodes CAISELTGPWSPTGNTIYF.